A selection of T cell receptor beta chains follows, all from one sample in a study of identical twins. MiXCR, run by TCRdb on the 5' RACE reads, gives a single entry per CDR3 protein. Here the sample spans 400,000 to 500,000 distinct CDR3 sequences, roughly 18% being singletons. Input material: naive T cells sorted from blood. The receptors derive from a man in his fifties in good health. Both conserved end residues are part of each CDR3. The D gene is left open where the match is weak. For some rows the clone size is stated as once, few or many, or as a class when expanded; others skip it.

d_call: -; j_call: TRBJ1-5; clone_size: -; v_call: TRBV6-5; cdr3_aa: CASSYPGGSNQPQHF; cdr3_nt: TGTGCCAGCAGTTACCCCGGTGGTAGCAATCAGCCCCAGCATTTT
d_call: -; j_call: TRBJ1-2; clone_size: few; v_call: TRBV18; cdr3_aa: CASSPSGVADGYTF; cdr3_nt: TGTGCCAGCTCACCATCGGGAGTGGCCGATGGCTACACCTTC
d_call: TRBD2; j_call: TRBJ2-1; clone_size: few; v_call: TRBV29-1; cdr3_aa: CSVRTATSREGQFF; cdr3_nt: TGCAGCGTCCGCACCGCTACTAGCCGGGAGGGCCAGTTCTTC
d_call: -; j_call: TRBJ2-7; clone_size: few; v_call: TRBV20-1; cdr3_aa: CSAGVGSLSYEQYF; cdr3_nt: TGCAGTGCTGGCGTCGGGAGCCTCTCCTACGAGCAGTACTTC
d_call: -; j_call: TRBJ1-1; clone_size: many; v_call: TRBV7-9; cdr3_aa: CASSLDQGNTEAFF; cdr3_nt: TGTGCCAGCAGCTTAGATCAGGGGAACACTGAAGCTTTCTTT
d_call: TRBD1; j_call: TRBJ1-2; clone_size: once; v_call: TRBV3-1; cdr3_aa: CASSWTGDGYTF; cdr3_nt: TGTGCCAGCAGCTGGACAGGGGACGGCTACACCTTC
d_call: -; j_call: TRBJ2-3; clone_size: -; v_call: TRBV4-3; cdr3_aa: CASSQNSRLTDTQYF; cdr3_nt: TGCGCCAGCAGCCAAAACTCACGCCTCACAGATACGCAGTATTTT
d_call: TRBD2; j_call: TRBJ2-1; clone_size: many; v_call: TRBV20-1; cdr3_aa: CSATGTSGSNEQFF; cdr3_nt: TGCAGTGCTACTGGGACTAGCGGGAGCAATGAGCAGTTCTTC
d_call: -; j_call: TRBJ2-7; clone_size: many; v_call: TRBV6-6; cdr3_aa: CASSYGIRYEQYF; cdr3_nt: TGTGCCAGCAGTTACGGTATTCGGTACGAGCAGTACTTC
d_call: -; j_call: TRBJ2-3; clone_size: many; v_call: TRBV5-1; cdr3_aa: CASSTMRSTGDTQYF; cdr3_nt: TGCGCCAGCAGCACTATGAGGAGCACAGGAGATACGCAGTATTTT
d_call: TRBD1; j_call: TRBJ2-3; clone_size: -; v_call: TRBV7-3; cdr3_aa: CASSSTGGVTDTQYF; cdr3_nt: TGTGCCAGCAGCTCTACAGGGGGCGTCACAGATACGCAGTATTTT
d_call: TRBD1; j_call: TRBJ2-7; clone_size: many; v_call: TRBV4-2; cdr3_aa: CASSQPDRALYEQYF; cdr3_nt: TGTGCCAGCAGCCAACCCGACAGGGCCTTATACGAGCAGTACTTC
d_call: -; j_call: TRBJ2-1; clone_size: few; v_call: TRBV28; cdr3_aa: CASSGSYTYNEQFF; cdr3_nt: TGTGCCAGCAGTGGGAGTTATACCTACAATGAGCAGTTCTTC
d_call: TRBD2; j_call: TRBJ2-1; clone_size: many; v_call: TRBV28; cdr3_aa: CASRLAGEYNEQFF; cdr3_nt: TGTGCCAGCAGGCTGGCGGGAGAATACAATGAGCAGTTCTTC
d_call: -; j_call: TRBJ2-1; clone_size: many; v_call: TRBV7-2; cdr3_aa: CASTPGAGRGNEQFF; cdr3_nt: TGTGCCAGCACCCCAGGGGCGGGGAGGGGGAATGAGCAGTTCTTC
d_call: -; j_call: TRBJ2-5; clone_size: -; v_call: TRBV27; cdr3_aa: CASSSSFREETQYF; cdr3_nt: TGTGCCAGCAGTTCATCTTTTCGGGAAGAGACCCAGTACTTC
d_call: TRBD2; j_call: TRBJ2-1; clone_size: -; v_call: TRBV5-1; cdr3_aa: CASSFGRDPTNEQFF; cdr3_nt: TGCGCCAGCAGCTTCGGGAGGGACCCTACCAATGAGCAGTTCTTC
d_call: -; j_call: TRBJ1-2; clone_size: -; v_call: TRBV7-9; cdr3_aa: CASSSPFVGGGYGYTF; cdr3_nt: TGTGCCAGCAGCTCTCCTTTTGTTGGCGGGGGCTATGGCTACACCTTC